This TCR beta chain derives from a study of early T cells in non-severe SARS-CoV-2 infection. Study-level information: The study sequenced bulk RNA from unsorted whole blood, with chains unpaired.

Attachment of unique molecular identifiers was made to individual cDNA molecules. From the 5' RACE reads, TCRdb called clonotypes with MiXCR, one entry per CDR3 protein. The sample consists of tens of thousands of distinct CDR3 sequences, approximately 8.4% of them appearing once. Trimming pared 1 base from V and 7 bases from J, leaving 14 bases between. Germline-derived CDR1 and CDR2 are MGHRA and YSYEKL. CDR3 length: 16 amino acids. The J gene is TRBJ1-6, the V gene TRBV4-1; D gene uncertain. The sequence was collected from an adult who was a healthcare worker with PCR-confirmed SARS-CoV-2 infection or an uninfected control (not recorded which). Sequenced sample: whole blood. For the CDR3, the DNA is TGCGCCAGCAGCCAAGTGGTAAGGGTACGGAATTCACCCCTCCACTTT. Protein sequence: CASSQVVRVRNSPLHF.